These 9 T cell receptor beta chains share one sample of origin, sequenced in a study of cytomegalovirus exposure and HLA in healthy donors (TCRdb year 2017). The library was made by the immunoSEQ multiplex PCR assay. Drawn from immuneACCESS, this table holds only the in-frame rearrangements with V and J called that TCRdb kept. Clones are partly lost; checked studies trace under half to an unresolved V gene and leave the rest unexplained. The sample contains some 150,000 clones, roughly nine tenths of them found a single time. Clones ranked in the top ten supply about 0.7% of the sample. Sequences were obtained from PBMCs. Every receptor here comes from a man between 18 and 35 years old in good health and CMV-seronegative.

This chain connects TRBV11-2 to TRBJ2-1; a weak D match, TRBD2 (6 bases). The V and J ends lost 1 base and 0 bases respectively, with 16 bases between them. Germline loops: CDR1 SGHAT, CDR2 FQNNGV. The CDR3 loop spans 18 amino acids. In DNA form, the CDR3 reads TGTGCCAGCAGCTTAGGGTCCTGGGGGGATAGCTCCTACAATGAGCAGTTCTTC. Encoded protein: CASSLGSWGDSSYNEQFF.

This clone showed up just a few times. This chain links TRBV19 with TRBJ1-2; the D is unclear. The CDR3 contains 13 residues. The V end lost 7 bases, the J end lost 2 bases, and 11 bases lay between the germline ends. Germline V gives CDR1 LNHDA, CDR2 SQIVND (reference sequence). The CDR3 DNA is TGTGCCAGTATCGCAGGTCAGAACTATGGCTACACCTTC. Amino acid sequence: CASIAGQNYGYTF.

The chain is built from TRBV11-3 and TRBJ2-1; 14 bases line up with TRBD2. Trimming removed 1 base from V and 8 bases from J; junction bases left unmatched: 13. The CDR3 runs to 19 residues. Germline V CDR1 and CDR2: SGHNT, YENEEA. The CDR3 sequence: CASSLGLGLAGGRMDEQFF. In nucleotides, the CDR3 is TGTGCCAGCAGCTTAGGCCTTGGACTAGCGGGAGGACGAATGGATGAGCAGTTCTTC. Combining the CDR3 with reference TRBV11-3 and TRBJ2-1 gives the whole variable domain EAGVVQSPRYKIIEKKQPVAFWCNPISGHNTLYWYLQNLGQGPELLIRYENEEAVDDSQLPKDRFSAERLKGVDSTLKIQPAELGDSAVYLCASSLGLGLAGGRMDEQFFGPGTRLTVL.

V usage is TRBV11-3 and J usage is TRBJ2-3; D unresolved. V lost 7 bases, J lost 6 bases, and 8 bases lay in between. This CDR3 is built from 11 residues. Germline CDR1 SGHNT, CDR2 YENEEA. CDR3 nucleotides: TGTGCCAGCACGGCGGCCGATACGCAGTATTTT. Translating gives CASTAADTQYF.

V usage is TRBV30 and J usage is TRBJ2-3; D possibly corresponds to TRBD2 (6 bases). Trimming left V 5 bases short and J 2 bases short, with 14 bases between. CDR1 and CDR2 (germline): GTSNPN, SVGIG (reference sequence). There are 14 residues in the CDR3. CDR3 DNA sequence: TGTGCCTGGGACCCGGGACTGAACACAGATACGCAGTATTTT. Residues: CAWDPGLNTDTQYF.

This chain uses TRBV7-4 with TRBJ2-7; TRBD1 matches 8 bases. The CDR3 covers 14 residues. V was pared by 4 bases and J by 2 bases, with 4 bases of the junction left unmatched. Looked up from germline, CDR1 is SGHVT and CDR2 is SQSDAQ. The CDR3 region is CASSSRTGPYEQYV. CDR3 in DNA: TGTGCCAGCAGCTCGCGGACAGGGCCCTACGAGCAGTACGTC.

The genes are TRBV5-1 and TRBJ1-1, with a possible D match to TRBD1 (6 bases). With 0 bases removed from V and 5 bases from J, the gap between germline ends came to 17 bases. The CDR3 has 16 residues. Germline V gives CDR1 SGHRS, CDR2 YFSETQ. The CDR3 sequence is CASSLAYRGAKTEAFF. DNA of the CDR3: TGCGCCAGCAGCTTGGCTTATCGGGGGGCCAAGACTGAAGCTTTCTTT.

CDR3 nucleotides: TGTGCCAGCAGCCCGACAGGGTCTGAAAAACTGTTTTTT. This sequence encodes CASSPTGSEKLFF. This chain uses TRBV6-1 with TRBJ1-4; 7 bases map to TRBD1. CDR1 is MNHNS and CDR2 is SASEGT in the germline V gene. The CDR3 loop spans 13 amino acids. V trimming: 6 bases; J trimming: 7 bases; junction bases outside the gene matches: 5.

The rearrangement uses TRBV10-3 and TRBJ1-2, with TRBD1 matching 8 bases. The CDR3 extends over 13 amino acids. Germline-derived CDR1 and CDR2 are ENHRY and SYGVKD. The junction had 9 bases not matched to a gene; V was cut back by 7 bases and J by 8 bases. The chain's CDR3 is CAINPGQVQGYTF. The CDR3 DNA reads TGTGCCATCAACCCGGGACAGGTCCAAGGCTACACCTTC.